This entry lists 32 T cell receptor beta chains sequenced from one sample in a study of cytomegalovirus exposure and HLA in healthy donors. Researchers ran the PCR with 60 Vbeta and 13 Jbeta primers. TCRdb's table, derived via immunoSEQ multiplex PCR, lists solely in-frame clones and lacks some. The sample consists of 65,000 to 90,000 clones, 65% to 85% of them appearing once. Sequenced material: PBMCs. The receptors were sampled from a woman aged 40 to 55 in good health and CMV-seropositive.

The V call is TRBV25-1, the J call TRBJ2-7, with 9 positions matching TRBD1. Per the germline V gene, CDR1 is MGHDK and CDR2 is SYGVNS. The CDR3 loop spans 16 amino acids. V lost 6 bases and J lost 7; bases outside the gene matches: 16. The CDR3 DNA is TGTGCCAGCAGCAACACGCCGGGACAGGGATTGGGAGAGCAGTACTTC. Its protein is CASSNTPGQGLGEQYF.

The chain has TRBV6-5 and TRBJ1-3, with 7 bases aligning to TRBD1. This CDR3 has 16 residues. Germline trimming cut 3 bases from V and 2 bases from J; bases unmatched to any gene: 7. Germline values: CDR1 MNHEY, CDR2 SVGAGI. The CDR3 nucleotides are TGTGCCAGCAGTTATCCCGACAGGGCCGCTGGAAACACCATATATTTT. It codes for CASSYPDRAAGNTIYF.

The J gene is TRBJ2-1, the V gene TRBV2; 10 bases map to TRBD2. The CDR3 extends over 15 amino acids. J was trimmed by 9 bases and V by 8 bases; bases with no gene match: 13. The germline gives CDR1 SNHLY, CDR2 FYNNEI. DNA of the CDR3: TGTGCCAGCCTGTTCAGCGGGGGGGGTTATGGTGAGCAGTTCTTC. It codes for CASLFSGGGYGEQFF.

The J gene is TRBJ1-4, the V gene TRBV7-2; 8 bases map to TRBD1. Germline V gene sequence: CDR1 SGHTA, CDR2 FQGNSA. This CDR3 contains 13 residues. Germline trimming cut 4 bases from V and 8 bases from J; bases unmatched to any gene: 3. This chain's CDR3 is CASSWTGLEKLFF. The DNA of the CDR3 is TGTGCCAGCAGCTGGACAGGGTTGGAAAAACTGTTTTTT.

This CDR3 reads CASSPTLTAGDTGELFF. CDR3 nucleotide sequence: TGTGCCAGCAGCCCTACCCTAACGGCAGGGGACACCGGGGAGCTGTTTTTT. The rearrangement uses TRBV7-9 and TRBJ2-2, with TRBD1 as a possible D gene (6 bases). CDR3 length: 17 amino acids. The germline gives CDR1 SEHNR, CDR2 FQNEAQ (reference sequence). V gave up 5 bases and J gave up 3 bases, with 19 bases separating them.

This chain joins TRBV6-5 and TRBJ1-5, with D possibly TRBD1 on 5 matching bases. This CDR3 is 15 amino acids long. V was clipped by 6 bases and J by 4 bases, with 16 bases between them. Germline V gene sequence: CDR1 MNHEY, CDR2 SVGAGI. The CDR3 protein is CASRYSGLGNQPQHF. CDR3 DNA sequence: TGTGCCAGCAGGTATTCGGGACTGGGTAATCAGCCCCAGCATTTT.

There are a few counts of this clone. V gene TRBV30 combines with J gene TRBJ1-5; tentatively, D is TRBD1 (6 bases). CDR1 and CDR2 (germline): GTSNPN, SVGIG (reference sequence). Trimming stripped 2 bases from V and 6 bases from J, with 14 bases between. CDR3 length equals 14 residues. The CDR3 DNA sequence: TGTGCCTGGAGTCCCACAGGGAGTGGTCAGCCCCAGCATTTT. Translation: CAWSPTGSGQPQHF.

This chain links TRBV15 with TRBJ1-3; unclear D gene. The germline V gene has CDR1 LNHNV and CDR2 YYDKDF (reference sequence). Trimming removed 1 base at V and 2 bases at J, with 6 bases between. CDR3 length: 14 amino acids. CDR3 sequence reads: CATSRGGTGNTIYF. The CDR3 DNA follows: TGTGCCACCAGCAGAGGAGGAACTGGAAACACCATATATTTT. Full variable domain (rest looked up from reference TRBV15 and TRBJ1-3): DAMVIQNPRYQVTQFGKPVTLSCSQTLNHNVMYWYQQKSSQAPKLLFHYYDKDFNNEADTPDNFQSRRPNTSFCFLDIRSPGLGDTAMYLCATSRGGTGNTIYFGEGSWLTVV.

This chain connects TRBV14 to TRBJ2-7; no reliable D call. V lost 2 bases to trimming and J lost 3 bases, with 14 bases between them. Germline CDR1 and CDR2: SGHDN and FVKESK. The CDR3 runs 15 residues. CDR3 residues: CASSQQLSAHYEQYF. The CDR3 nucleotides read TGTGCCAGCAGCCAACAACTTAGTGCTCACTACGAGCAGTACTTC.

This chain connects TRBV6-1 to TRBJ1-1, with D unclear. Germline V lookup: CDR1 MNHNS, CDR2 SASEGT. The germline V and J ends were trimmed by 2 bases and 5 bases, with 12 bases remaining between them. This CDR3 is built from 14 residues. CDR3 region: CASSEFGRLTEAFF. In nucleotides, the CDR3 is TGTGCCAGCAGTGAATTTGGGAGATTGACTGAAGCTTTCTTT.

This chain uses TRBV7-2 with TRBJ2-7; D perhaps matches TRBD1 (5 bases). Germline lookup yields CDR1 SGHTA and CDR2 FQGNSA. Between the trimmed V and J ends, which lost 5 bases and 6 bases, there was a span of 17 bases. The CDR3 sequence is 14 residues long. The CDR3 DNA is TGTGCCAGCAGCCCCGCACTCAACAGGTTCGAGCAGTACTTC. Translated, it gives CASSPALNRFEQYF.

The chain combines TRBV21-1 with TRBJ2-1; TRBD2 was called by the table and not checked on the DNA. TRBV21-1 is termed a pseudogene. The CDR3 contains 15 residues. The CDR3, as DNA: TGTGCCAGCAGTAGTACTAGCGGGAAGGGCAATGAGCAGTTCTTC. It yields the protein CASSSTSGKGNEQFF.

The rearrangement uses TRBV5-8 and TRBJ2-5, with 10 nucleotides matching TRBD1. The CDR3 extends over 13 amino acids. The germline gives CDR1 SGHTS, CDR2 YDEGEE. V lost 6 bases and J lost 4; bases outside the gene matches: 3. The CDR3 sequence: CASIRDRGETQYF. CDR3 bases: TGTGCCAGCATTAGGGACAGGGGAGAGACCCAGTACTTC.

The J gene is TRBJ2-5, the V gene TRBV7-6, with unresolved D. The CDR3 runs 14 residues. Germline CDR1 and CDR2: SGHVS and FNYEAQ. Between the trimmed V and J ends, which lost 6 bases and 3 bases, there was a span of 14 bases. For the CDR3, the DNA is TGTGCCAGCAGTCAAGTTGGTTACAAAGAGACCCAGTACTTC. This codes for CASSQVGYKETQYF.

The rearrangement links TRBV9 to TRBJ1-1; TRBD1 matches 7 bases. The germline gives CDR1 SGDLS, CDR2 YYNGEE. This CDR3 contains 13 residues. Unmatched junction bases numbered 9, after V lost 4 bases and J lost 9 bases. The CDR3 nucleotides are TGTGCCAGCAGCACGTCAAAGGGGGCTAAAGCTTTCTTT. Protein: CASSTSKGAKAFF.

CDR3 amino acids: CATYYRYTNQPQHF. The CDR3 DNA reads TGTGCCACCTACTATCGGTACACAAATCAGCCCCAGCATTTT. The chain has TRBV6-6 and TRBJ1-5; D is uncertain. V lost 10 bases and J 4 bases, leaving 17 bases between the germline ends. The CDR3 spans 14 residues. CDR1 is MNHNY, CDR2 SVGAGI, per germline (reference sequence).

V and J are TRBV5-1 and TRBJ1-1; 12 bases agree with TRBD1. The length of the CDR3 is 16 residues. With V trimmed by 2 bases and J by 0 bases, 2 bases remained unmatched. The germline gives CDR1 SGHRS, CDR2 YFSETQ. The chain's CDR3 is CASSLGTGGMNTEAFF. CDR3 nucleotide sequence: TGCGCCAGCAGCTTAGGGACAGGGGGCATGAACACTGAAGCTTTCTTT.

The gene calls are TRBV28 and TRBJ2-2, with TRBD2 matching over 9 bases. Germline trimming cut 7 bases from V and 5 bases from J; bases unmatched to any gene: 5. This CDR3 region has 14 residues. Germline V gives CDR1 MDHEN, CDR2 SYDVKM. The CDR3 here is CASTIAGETGELFF. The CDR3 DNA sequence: TGTGCCAGCACCATAGCGGGGGAGACCGGGGAGCTGTTTTTT.

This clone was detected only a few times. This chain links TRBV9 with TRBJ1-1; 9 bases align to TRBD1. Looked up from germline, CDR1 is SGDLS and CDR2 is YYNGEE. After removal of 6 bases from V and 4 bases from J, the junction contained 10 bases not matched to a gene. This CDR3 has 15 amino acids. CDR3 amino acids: CASNKGRQGVTEAFF. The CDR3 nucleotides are TGTGCCAGCAACAAAGGGAGACAGGGGGTCACTGAAGCTTTCTTT. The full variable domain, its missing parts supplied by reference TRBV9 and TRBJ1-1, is DSGVTQTPKHLITATGQRVTLRCSPRSGDLSVYWYQQSLDQGLQFLIQYYNGEERAKGNILERFSAQQFPDLHSELNLSSLELGDSALYFCASNKGRQGVTEAFFGQGTRLTVV.

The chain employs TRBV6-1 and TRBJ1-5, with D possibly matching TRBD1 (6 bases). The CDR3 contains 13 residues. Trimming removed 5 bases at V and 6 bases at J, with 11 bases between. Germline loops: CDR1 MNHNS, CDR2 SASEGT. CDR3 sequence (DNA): TGTGCCAGCAGTCCACAGGGTACTCAGCCCCAGCATTTT. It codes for CASSPQGTQPQHF.

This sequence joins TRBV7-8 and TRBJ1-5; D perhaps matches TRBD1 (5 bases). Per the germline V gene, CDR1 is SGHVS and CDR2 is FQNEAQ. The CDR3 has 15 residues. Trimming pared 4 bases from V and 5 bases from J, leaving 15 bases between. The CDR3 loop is CASSSMGQRDQPQHF. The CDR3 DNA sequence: TGTGCCAGCAGCTCAATGGGGCAGCGCGATCAGCCCCAGCATTTT. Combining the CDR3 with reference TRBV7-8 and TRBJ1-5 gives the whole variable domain GAGVSQSPRYKVAKRGQDVALRCDPISGHVSLFWYQQALGQGPEFLTYFQNEAQLDKSGLPSDRFFAERPEGSVSTLKIQRTQQEDSAVYLCASSSMGQRDQPQHFGDGTRLSIL.

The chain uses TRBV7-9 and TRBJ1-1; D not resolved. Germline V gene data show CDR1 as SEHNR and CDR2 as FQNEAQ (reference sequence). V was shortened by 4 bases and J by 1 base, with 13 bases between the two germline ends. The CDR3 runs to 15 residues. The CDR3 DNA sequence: TGTGCCAGCAGCTCATCCTTGACTAGGAACACTGAAGCTTTCTTT. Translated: CASSSSLTRNTEAFF.

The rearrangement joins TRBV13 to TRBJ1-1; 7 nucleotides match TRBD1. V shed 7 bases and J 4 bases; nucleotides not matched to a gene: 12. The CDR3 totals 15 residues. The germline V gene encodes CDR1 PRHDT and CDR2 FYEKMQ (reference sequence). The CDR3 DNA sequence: TGTGCCAGCAACTCCCAGGGGGGTATGGGCACTGAAGCTTTCTTT. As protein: CASNSQGGMGTEAFF. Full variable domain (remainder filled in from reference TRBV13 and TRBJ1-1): AAGVIQSPRHLIKEKRETATLKCYPIPRHDTVYWYQQGPGQDPQFLISFYEKMQSDKGSIPDRFSAQQFSDYHSELNMSSLELGDSALYFCASNSQGGMGTEAFFGQGTRLTVV.

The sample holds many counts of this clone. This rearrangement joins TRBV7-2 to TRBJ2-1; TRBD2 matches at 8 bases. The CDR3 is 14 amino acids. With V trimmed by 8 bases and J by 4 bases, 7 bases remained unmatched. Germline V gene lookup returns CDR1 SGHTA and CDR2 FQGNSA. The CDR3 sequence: CASAKREQYNEQFF. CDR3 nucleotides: TGTGCCAGCGCCAAGCGGGAGCAATACAATGAGCAGTTCTTC.

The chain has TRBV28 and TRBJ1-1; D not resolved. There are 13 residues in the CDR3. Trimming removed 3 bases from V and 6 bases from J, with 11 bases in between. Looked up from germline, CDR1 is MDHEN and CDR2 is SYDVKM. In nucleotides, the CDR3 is TGTGCCAGCAGTTTTAGCGGGCTCGCTGAAGCTTTCTTT. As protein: CASSFSGLAEAFF. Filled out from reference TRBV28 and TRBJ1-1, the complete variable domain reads DVKVTQSSRYLVKRTGEKVFLECVQDMDHENMFWYRQDPGLGLRLIYFSYDVKMKEKGDIPEGYSVSREKKERFSLILESASTNQTSMYLCASSFSGLAEAFFGQGTRLTVV.

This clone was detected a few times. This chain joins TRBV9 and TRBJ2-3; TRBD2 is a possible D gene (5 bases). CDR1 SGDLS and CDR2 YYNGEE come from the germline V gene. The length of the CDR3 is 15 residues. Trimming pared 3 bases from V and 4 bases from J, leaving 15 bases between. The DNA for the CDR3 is TGTGCCAGCAGCGCCGCCGGGAACCATGCAGATACGCAGTATTTT. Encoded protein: CASSAAGNHADTQYF.

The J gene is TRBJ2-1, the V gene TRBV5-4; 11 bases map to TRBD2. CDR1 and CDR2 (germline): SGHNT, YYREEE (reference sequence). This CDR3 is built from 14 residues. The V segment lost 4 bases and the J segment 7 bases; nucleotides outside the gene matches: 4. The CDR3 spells CASSRGLAANEQFF. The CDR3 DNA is TGTGCCAGCAGCAGGGGACTAGCGGCAAATGAGCAGTTCTTC. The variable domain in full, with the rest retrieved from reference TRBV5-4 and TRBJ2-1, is ETGVTQSPTHLIKTRGQQVTLRCSSQSGHNTVSWYQQALGQGPQFIFQYYREEENGRGNFPPRFSGLQFPNYSSELNVNALELDDSALYLCASSRGLAANEQFFGPGTRLTVL.

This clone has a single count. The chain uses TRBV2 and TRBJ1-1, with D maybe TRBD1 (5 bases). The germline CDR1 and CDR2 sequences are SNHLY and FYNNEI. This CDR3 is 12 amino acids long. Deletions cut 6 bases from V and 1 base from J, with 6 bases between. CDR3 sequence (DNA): TGTGCCAGCAGGGGGCGGAACACTGAAGCTTTCTTT. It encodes CASRGRNTEAFF.

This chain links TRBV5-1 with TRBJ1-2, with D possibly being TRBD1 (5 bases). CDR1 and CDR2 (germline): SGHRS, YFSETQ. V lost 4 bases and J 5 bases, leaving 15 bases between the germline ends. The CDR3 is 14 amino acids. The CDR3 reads CASSLNDDSYGYTF. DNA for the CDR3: TGCGCCAGCAGCCTTAACGATGACAGTTATGGCTACACCTTC.

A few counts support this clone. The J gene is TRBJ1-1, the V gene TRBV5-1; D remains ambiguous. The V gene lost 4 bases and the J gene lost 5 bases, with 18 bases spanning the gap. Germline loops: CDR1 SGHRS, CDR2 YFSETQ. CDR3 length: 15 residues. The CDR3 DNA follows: TGCGCCAGCAGCCGGCGGACTCTCAACGCGACTGAAGCTTTCTTT. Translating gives CASSRRTLNATEAFF.

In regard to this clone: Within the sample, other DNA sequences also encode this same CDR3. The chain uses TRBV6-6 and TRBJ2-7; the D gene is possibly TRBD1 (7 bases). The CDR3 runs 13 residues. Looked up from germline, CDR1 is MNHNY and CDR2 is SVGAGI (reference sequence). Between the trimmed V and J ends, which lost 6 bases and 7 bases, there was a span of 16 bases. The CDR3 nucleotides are TGTGCCAGCAGCACCAGACAGGGAGGAGAGCAGTACTTC. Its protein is CASSTRQGGEQYF.

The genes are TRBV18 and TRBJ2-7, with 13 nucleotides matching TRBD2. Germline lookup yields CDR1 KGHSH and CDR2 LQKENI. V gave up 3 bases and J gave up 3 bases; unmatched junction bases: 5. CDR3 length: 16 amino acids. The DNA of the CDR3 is TGTGCCAGCTCACCGGGTAGGACTAGCGGGAGCTACGAGCAGTACTTC. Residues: CASSPGRTSGSYEQYF.